The 8 T cell receptor beta chains reported below all come from one sample, sequenced in a study of cytomegalovirus exposure and HLA in healthy donors. In the PCR, 60 Vbeta and 13 Jbeta primers were used. Clones were read by immunoSEQ multiplex PCR, and TCRdb kept only the in-frame ones, dropping some. Found here are fewer than 85,000 clones; the top ten clones hold roughly 5%. Sequencing was carried out using PBMCs. The receptors derive from a woman aged 40 to 50 in good health and CMV-seropositive.

This chain connects TRBV30 to TRBJ1-4; maybe TRBD1 (5 bases). V was shortened by 2 bases and J by 7 bases, with 11 bases between the two germline ends. Germline V gene sequence: CDR1 GTSNPN, CDR2 SVGIG (reference sequence). This CDR3 comprises 13 residues. CDR3 bases: TGTGCCTGGAGTCCGCAGGGCGGTGAAAAACTGTTTTTT. It is translated as CAWSPQGGEKLFF.

V is TRBV2 and J is TRBJ2-1, with unresolved D. V lost 6 bases and J 2 bases, leaving 11 bases between the germline ends. From germline, CDR1 is SNHLY and CDR2 FYNNEI. This CDR3 is 14 amino acids long. This CDR3 reads CASRPTVTYNEQFF. The CDR3 DNA reads as TGTGCCAGCAGGCCGACTGTTACCTACAATGAGCAGTTCTTC.

This chain links TRBV5-1 with TRBJ2-7; 8 bases map to TRBD1. The CDR3 spans 16 residues. Per germline, CDR1 SGHRS and CDR2 YFSETQ. Germline trimming cut 2 bases from V and 4 bases from J; bases unmatched to any gene: 11. This CDR3 reads CASSFGRTGSGYEQYF. The CDR3 coding sequence is TGCGCCAGCAGCTTTGGAAGGACAGGGAGCGGGTACGAGCAGTACTTC. Using reference TRBV5-1 and TRBJ2-7 for the parts outside the CDR3, the full variable domain is KAGVTQTPRYLIKTRGQQVTLSCSPISGHRSVSWYQQTPGQGLQFLFEYFSETQRNKGNFPGRFSGRQFSNSRSEMNVSTLELGDSALYLCASSFGRTGSGYEQYFGPGTRLTVT.

The chain carries TRBV6-1 and TRBJ2-3, with TRBD1 matching 11 bases. The CDR3 sequence is 14 residues long. Trimming cost V 9 bases and J 5 bases; bases outside gene matches: 7. CDR1 and CDR2 from the germline V gene are MNHNS and SASEGT. The CDR3 protein is CASTGTGGIDTQYF. CDR3 nucleotides: TGTGCCAGTACCGGGACAGGGGGGATAGATACGCAGTATTTT.

The rearrangement links TRBV18 to TRBJ2-7, with TRBD2 matching 9 bases. Germline-derived CDR1 and CDR2 are KGHSH and LQKENI. The ends lost 3 bases at V and 4 bases at J; junction bases unmatched: 4. The CDR3 is 14 residues long. The DNA for the CDR3 is TGTGCCAGCTCACCCTCTAGCGGGGTATACGAGCAGTACTTC. Amino acids: CASSPSSGVYEQYF.

The chain links TRBV6-6 to TRBJ2-7; 9 bases are shared with TRBD1. With 2 bases clipped from V and 6 bases from J, the junction kept 8 bases outside the gene matches. The CDR3 spans 15 residues. Germline CDR1 MNHNY, CDR2 SVGAGI (reference sequence). CDR3 region: CASSYVGQGWIEQYF. CDR3 nucleotides: TGTGCCAGCAGTTACGTGGGACAGGGTTGGATCGAGCAGTACTTC.

The rearrangement joins TRBV19 to TRBJ2-7; D is unclear. This CDR3 spans 14 amino acids. Germline-derived CDR1 and CDR2 are LNHDA and SQIVND (reference sequence). V lost 3 bases, J lost 4 bases, and 13 bases lay in between. The DNA for the CDR3 is TGTGCCAGTAGTATGTTCAGAAACCCATACGAGCAGTACTTC. The encoded protein is CASSMFRNPYEQYF.

The rearrangement links TRBV6-5 to TRBJ2-7; D ambiguous. The CDR3 sequence is 13 residues long. With 5 bases removed from V and 1 base from J, the gap between germline ends came to 9 bases. Germline V lookup: CDR1 MNHEY, CDR2 SVGAGI. The CDR3 DNA is TGTGCCAGCAGTCCAGGCCTTTCCTACGAGCAGTACTTC. Its protein is CASSPGLSYEQYF.